Sequencing of this TCR beta chain was carried out in a study of sequential checkpoint blockade in melanoma. Study information: Arm A got nivolumab then ipilimumab; arm B the reverse, 1:1. Maintenance nivolumab came after either treatment sequence.

Clones were read by immunoSEQ multiplex PCR, and TCRdb kept only the in-frame ones, dropping some. The top ten clones hold around 50% of a sample with roughly 9,300 clones, less than 85% of them seen once. Treatment given: randomized to nivolumab then ipilimumab (arm A) or the reverse (arm B). No patient had prior DNA-damaging chemotherapy. PBMC sorting kept live CD3+CD8+ cells without CD19 or CD56. From germline, CDR1 is LGHNA and CDR2 YNFKEQ. The CDR3 is 14 residues long. V was cut by 3 bases and J by 5 bases, with 11 bases left in between. Material: CD8+ T cells sorted from blood (inferred from file names), obtained from a patient given nivolumab and ipilimumab in sequence. The chain is built from TRBV4-2 and TRBJ1-5, with TRBD1 as a possible D gene (6 bases). The sequence was obtained from a human donor with melanoma. Written as DNA, the CDR3 is TGTGCCAGCAGCCACCAGGGGCCAGATCAGCCCCAGCATTTT. Translating gives CASSHQGPDQPQHF.